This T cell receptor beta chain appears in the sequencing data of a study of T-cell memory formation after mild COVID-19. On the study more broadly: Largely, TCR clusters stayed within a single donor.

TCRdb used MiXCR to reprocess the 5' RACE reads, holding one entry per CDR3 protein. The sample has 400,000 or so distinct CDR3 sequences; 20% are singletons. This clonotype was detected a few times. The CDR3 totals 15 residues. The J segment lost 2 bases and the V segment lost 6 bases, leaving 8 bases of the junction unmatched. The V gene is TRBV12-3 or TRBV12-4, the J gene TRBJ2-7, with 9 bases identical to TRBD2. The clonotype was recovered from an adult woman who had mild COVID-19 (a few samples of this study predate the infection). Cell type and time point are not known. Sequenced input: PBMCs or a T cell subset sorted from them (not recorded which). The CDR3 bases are TGTGCCAGCAGAACTGGGACTAGCTGGGCCTACGAGCAGTACTTC. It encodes CASRTGTSWAYEQYF.